The 10 T cell receptor beta chains given below trace back to one sample, sequenced in a study of CD8+ T cells in alopecia areata. This sample's treatment: oral pan-JAK inhibitor, 5-10 mg twice daily. RNA extraction and reverse transcription yielded cDNA as sequencing template. Using immunoSEQ multiplex PCR, the repertoire was profiled, and TCRdb retains in-frame clones only, with some absent. The sample includes 150,000 to 200,000 clones, more than 55% of them seen just once. The sequenced sample was CD4+ T cells sorted from blood, obtained at week 4, from a patient treated with tofacitinib. Source of these receptors: a human donor with alopecia areata.

The chain has TRBV18 and TRBJ1-6; no firm D call. Between the trimmed V and J ends, which lost 3 bases and 5 bases, there was a span of 5 bases. Germline-derived CDR1 and CDR2 are KGHSH and LQKENI. The CDR3 length is 13 residues. The CDR3 here is CASSPADNSPLHF. The CDR3, as DNA: TGTGCCAGCTCACCGGCAGATAATTCACCCCTCCACTTT.

The chain couples TRBV18 to TRBJ2-7, with D perhaps matching TRBD1 (6 bases). This CDR3 region has 14 residues. With 1 base removed from V and 3 bases from J, the gap between germline ends came to 10 bases. The V gene's germline CDR1 is KGHSH and CDR2 LQKENI. The CDR3 is CASSPQGVRYEQYF. CDR3 coding DNA: TGTGCCAGCTCACCACAGGGGGTTCGCTACGAGCAGTACTTC. The entire variable domain, with the rest obtained from reference TRBV18 and TRBJ2-7, is as follows: NAGVMQNPRHLVRRRGQEARLRCSPMKGHSHVYWYRQLPEEGLKFMVYLQKENIIDESGMPKERFSAEFPKEGPSILRIQQVVRGDSAAYFCASSPQGVRYEQYFGPGTRLTVT.

The V gene is TRBV27, the J gene TRBJ2-7; a weak D match, TRBD2 (5 bases). Germline lookup yields CDR1 MNHEY and CDR2 SMNVEV (reference sequence). This CDR3 region has 17 residues. V was clipped by 7 bases and J by 3 bases, with 25 bases between them. In DNA, the CDR3 is TGTGCCAGCAACTTTAGTAAGGACTTAAGATTTTACTACGAGCAGTACTTC. Translated: CASNFSKDLRFYYEQYF.

This clone came up a few times. This chain joins TRBV29-1 and TRBJ2-5; 7 positions agree with TRBD1. The CDR3 contains 14 residues. From germline, CDR1 is SQVTM and CDR2 ANQGSEA. Trimming removed 4 bases from V and 5 bases from J; junction bases left unmatched: 10. Here the CDR3 reads CSVARDSLGETQYF. In DNA form, the CDR3 reads TGCAGCGTTGCTCGGGACAGCCTTGGGGAGACCCAGTACTTC.

This chain joins TRBV10-3 and TRBJ1-4; D unresolved. The V gene lost 4 bases and the J gene lost 3 bases, with 15 bases spanning the gap. The CDR3 has 16 amino acids. Germline lookup yields CDR1 ENHRY and CDR2 SYGVKD. The CDR3 DNA reads as TGTGCCATCAGTGGGGGAGAAACGGCTCCTAATGAAAAACTGTTTTTT. Amino acid sequence: CAISGGETAPNEKLFF.

This chain connects TRBV29-1 to TRBJ1-1, with 10 bases fitting TRBD1. There are 13 residues in the CDR3. CDR1 and CDR2 (germline): SQVTM, ANQGSEA. Unmatched junction bases numbered 3, after V lost 4 bases and J lost 4 bases. The CDR3 protein is CSVARDRGTEAFF. CDR3 in DNA: TGCAGCGTTGCCCGGGACAGGGGCACTGAAGCTTTCTTT.

The sample holds a few counts of this clone. The chain is built from TRBV29-1 and TRBJ2-6, with D perhaps TRBD1 (6 bases). With 5 bases removed from V and 2 bases from J, the gap between germline ends came to 10 bases. There are 14 residues in the CDR3. Germline assignment: CDR1 SQVTM and CDR2 ANQGSEA. The CDR3 loop is CSVSGETGANVLTF. As DNA, the CDR3 is TGCAGCGTTTCAGGGGAGACTGGGGCCAACGTCCTGACTTTC.

This chain links TRBV7-3 with TRBJ2-5, with 9 nucleotides matching TRBD1. The germline V gene has CDR1 SGHTA and CDR2 FQGTGA. V dropped 3 bases and J dropped 5; count of bases not matched to a gene: 1. The CDR3 totals 13 residues. The CDR3 here is CASSFDRGETQYF. DNA of the CDR3: TGTGCCAGCAGCTTTGACAGGGGGGAGACCCAGTACTTC.

V and J are TRBV6-1 and TRBJ1-5, with D possibly TRBD1 on 5 matching bases. Germline V gene data show CDR1 as MNHNS and CDR2 as SASEGT. Trimming cost V 2 bases and J 2 bases, with 13 bases left between them. The CDR3 covers 16 residues. CDR3 region: CASSEKGAGGNQPQHF. The CDR3 nucleotides are TGTGCCAGCAGTGAAAAAGGGGCAGGCGGCAATCAGCCCCAGCATTTT.

The V call is TRBV19, the J call TRBJ2-2; 8 bases are a match to TRBD1. This CDR3 region has 13 residues. CDR1 LNHDA and CDR2 SQIVND come from the germline V gene (reference sequence). V lost 6 bases, J lost 6 bases, and 3 bases stayed unmatched. CDR3 sequence reads: CASSQGAAGELFF. CDR3 nucleotide sequence: TGTGCCAGTAGCCAGGGGGCTGCCGGGGAGCTGTTTTTT.